The source of this T cell receptor (beta chain) is a study of cytotoxic CD8 clonotypes in ibrutinib-treated CLL. Study-wide background: Average yields of 255,043 productive templates and 75,000 to 100,000 productive rearrangements characterized the samples. Findings and caveats of the study: Sustained-remission and progressing patients diverged in sampling times. Researchers report that baseline clonality outpaced age-matched healthy donors and tracked circulating CD8+ T-cell counts.

As regards this clone: What it recognizes is unknown.

The table came from immunoSEQ multiplex PCR; TCRdb's copy has only in-frame clones and leaves some out. The sample lists fewer than 80,000 clones; roughly 59% were seen once. The germline V and J ends were trimmed by 0 bases and 6 bases, with 14 bases remaining between them. This CDR3 is built from 16 residues. CDR1 LNHNV and CDR2 YYDKDF come from the germline V gene (reference sequence). The TCR originated in a human donor with chronic lymphocytic leukemia. The material sequenced was PBMCs, taken after 12 months of ibrutinib treatment. The chain employs TRBV15 and TRBJ1-4; a weak D match, TRBD1 (5 bases). The CDR3: CATSRDGAAGYEKLFF. As DNA, the CDR3 is TGTGCCACCAGCAGAGATGGGGCGGCGGGGTATGAAAAACTGTTTTTT.